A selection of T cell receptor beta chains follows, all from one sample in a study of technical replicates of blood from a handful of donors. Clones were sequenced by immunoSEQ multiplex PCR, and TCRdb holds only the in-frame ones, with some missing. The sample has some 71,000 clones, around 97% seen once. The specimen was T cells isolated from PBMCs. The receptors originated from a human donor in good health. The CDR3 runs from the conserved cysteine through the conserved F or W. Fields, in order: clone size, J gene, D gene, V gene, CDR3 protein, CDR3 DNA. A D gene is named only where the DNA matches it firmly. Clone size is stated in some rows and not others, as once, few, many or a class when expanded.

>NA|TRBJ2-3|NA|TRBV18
CASSPPDTTDTQYF
TGTGCCAGCTCACCACCGGACACCACAGATACGCAGTATTTT
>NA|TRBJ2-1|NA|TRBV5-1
CASSLDRFSSYNEQFF
TGCGCCAGCAGCTTGGATAGATTTAGCTCCTACAATGAGCAGTTCTTC
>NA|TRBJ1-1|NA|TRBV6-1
CASRGLGNTEAFF
TGTGCCAGCAGGGGACTTGGAAACACTGAAGCTTTCTTT
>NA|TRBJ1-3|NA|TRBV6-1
CASARVAGNTIYF
TGTGCCAGCGCCCGGGTAGCTGGAAACACCATATATTTT
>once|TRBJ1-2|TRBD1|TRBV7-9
CASSLRQGLTNYGYTF
TGTGCCAGCAGCTTACGACAGGGGCTTACTAACTATGGCTACACCTTC
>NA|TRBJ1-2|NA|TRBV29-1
CSVRREGNGYTF
TGCAGCGTTAGGAGGGAAGGGAATGGCTACACCTTC
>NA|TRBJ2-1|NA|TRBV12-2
CASRFLFLRLEQFF
TGTGCAAGTCGCTTCTTATTCCTGAGGCTTGAGCAGTTCTTC
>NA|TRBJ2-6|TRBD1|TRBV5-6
CASSLDRGRAGANVLTF
TGTGCCAGCAGCCTGGACAGGGGGCGGGCTGGGGCCAACGTCCTGACTTTC
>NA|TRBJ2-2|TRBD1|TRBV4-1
CASSPGTGRSGELFF
TGCGCCAGCAGCCCCGGGACAGGGAGATCCGGGGAGCTGTTTTTT
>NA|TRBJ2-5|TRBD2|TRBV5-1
CASSFQPTSGRALSGETQYF
TGCGCCAGCAGCTTCCAACCCACTAGCGGGAGGGCCCTGAGTGGAGAGACCCAGTACTTC